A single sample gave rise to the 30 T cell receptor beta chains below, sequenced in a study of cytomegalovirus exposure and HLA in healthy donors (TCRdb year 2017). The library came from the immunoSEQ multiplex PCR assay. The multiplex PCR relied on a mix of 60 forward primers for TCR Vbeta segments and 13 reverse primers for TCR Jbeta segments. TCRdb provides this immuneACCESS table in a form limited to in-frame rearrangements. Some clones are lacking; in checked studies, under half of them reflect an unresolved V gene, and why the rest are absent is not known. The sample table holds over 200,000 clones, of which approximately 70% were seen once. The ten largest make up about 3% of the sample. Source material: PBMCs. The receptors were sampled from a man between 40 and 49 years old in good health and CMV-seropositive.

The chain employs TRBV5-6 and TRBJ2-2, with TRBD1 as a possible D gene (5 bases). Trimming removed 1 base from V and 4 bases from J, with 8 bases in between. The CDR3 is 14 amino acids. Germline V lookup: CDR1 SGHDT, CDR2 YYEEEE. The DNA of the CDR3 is TGTGCCAGCAGCTTGTACAGGCGCACCGGGGAGCTGTTTTTT. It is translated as CASSLYRRTGELFF.

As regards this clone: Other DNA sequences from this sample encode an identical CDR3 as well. The CDR3 sequence: CASSLGRAGSYEQYF. CDR3 DNA sequence: TGCGCCAGCAGCTTGGGGAGGGCAGGATCCTACGAGCAGTACTTC. The rearrangement uses TRBV5-1 and TRBJ2-7; TRBD2 might be the D (6 bases). Germline V lookup: CDR1 SGHRS, CDR2 YFSETQ. Deletions cut 0 bases from V and 1 base from J, with 11 bases between. This CDR3 is built from 15 residues.

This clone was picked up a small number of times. CDR3 in amino acids: CASSPTRGGGYTF. The CDR3 coding sequence is TGCGCCAGCAGCCCTACCAGAGGAGGTGGCTACACCTTC. The chain employs TRBV5-1 and TRBJ1-2, with D hard to call. The CDR3 is 13 residues long. Germline-derived CDR1 and CDR2 are SGHRS and YFSETQ. The V gene lost 4 bases and the J gene lost 7 bases, with 14 bases spanning the gap.

Written as DNA, the CDR3 is TGCAGCGTTTCGAGCGGCCGGAACACCGGGGAGCTGTTTTTT. Translated: CSVSSGRNTGELFF. This chain links TRBV29-1 with TRBJ2-2, with TRBD2 as a possible D gene (5 bases). The CDR3 extends over 14 amino acids. CDR1 is SQVTM and CDR2 is ANQGSEA in the germline V gene. Trimming took 5 bases from V and 1 from J, leaving 11 bases between them.

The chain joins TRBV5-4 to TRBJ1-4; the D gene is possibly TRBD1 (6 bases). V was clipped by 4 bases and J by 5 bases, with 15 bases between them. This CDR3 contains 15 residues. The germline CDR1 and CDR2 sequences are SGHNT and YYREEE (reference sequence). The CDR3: CASSPGDRSNEKLFF. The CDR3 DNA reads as TGTGCCAGCAGCCCAGGGGACCGTTCCAATGAAAAACTGTTTTTT.

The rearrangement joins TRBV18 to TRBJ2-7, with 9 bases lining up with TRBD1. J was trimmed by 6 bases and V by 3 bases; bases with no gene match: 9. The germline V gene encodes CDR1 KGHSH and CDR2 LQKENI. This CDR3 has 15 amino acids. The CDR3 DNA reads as TGTGCCAGCTCACCGTCCGGGACAGGGACAATCGAGCAGTACTTC. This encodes CASSPSGTGTIEQYF.

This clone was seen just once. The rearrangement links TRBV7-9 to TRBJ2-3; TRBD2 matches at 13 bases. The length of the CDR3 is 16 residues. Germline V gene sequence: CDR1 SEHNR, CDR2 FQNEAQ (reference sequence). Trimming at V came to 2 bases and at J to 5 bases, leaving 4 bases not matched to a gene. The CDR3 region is CASSLTSGGAGDTQYF. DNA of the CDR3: TGTGCCAGCAGCTTAACTAGCGGGGGGGCAGGAGATACGCAGTATTTT.

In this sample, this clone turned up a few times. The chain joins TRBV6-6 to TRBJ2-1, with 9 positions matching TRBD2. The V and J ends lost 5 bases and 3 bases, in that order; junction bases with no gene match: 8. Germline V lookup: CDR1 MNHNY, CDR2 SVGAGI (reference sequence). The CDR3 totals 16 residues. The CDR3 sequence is CASSKRTSAGYNEQFF. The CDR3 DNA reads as TGTGCCAGCAGTAAACGGACTAGCGCCGGCTACAATGAGCAGTTCTTC.

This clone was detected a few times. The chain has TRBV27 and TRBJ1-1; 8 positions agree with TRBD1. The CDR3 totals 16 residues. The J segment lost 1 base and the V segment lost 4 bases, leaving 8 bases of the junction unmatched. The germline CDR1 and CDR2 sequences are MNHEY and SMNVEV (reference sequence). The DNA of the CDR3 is TGTGCCAGCAGTTCCCTGACAGGGGTACGGAACACTGAAGCTTTCTTT. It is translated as CASSSLTGVRNTEAFF.

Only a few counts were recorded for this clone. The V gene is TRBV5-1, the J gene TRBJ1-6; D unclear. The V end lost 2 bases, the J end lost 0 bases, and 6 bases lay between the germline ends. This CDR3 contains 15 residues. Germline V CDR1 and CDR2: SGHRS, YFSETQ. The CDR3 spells CASSFGSSYNSPLHF. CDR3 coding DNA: TGCGCCAGCAGCTTTGGGAGCTCCTATAATTCACCCCTCCACTTT.

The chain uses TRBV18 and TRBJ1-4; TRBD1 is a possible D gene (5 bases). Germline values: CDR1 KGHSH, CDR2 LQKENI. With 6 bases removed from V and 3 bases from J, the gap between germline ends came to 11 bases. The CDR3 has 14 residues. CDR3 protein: CASSPGGANEKLFF. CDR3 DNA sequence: TGTGCCAGCTCCCCCGGGGGGGCTAATGAAAAACTGTTTTTT.

The CDR3 region is CASSDPSYEQYF. CDR3 DNA: TGTGCCAGCAGTGATCCGAGCTACGAGCAGTACTTC. V usage is TRBV2 and J usage is TRBJ2-7; D uncertain. In germline, CDR1 is SNHLY, CDR2 FYNNEI. V lost 3 bases to trimming and J lost 3 bases, with 6 bases between them. The CDR3 runs 12 residues. The whole variable domain, remainder taken from reference TRBV2 and TRBJ2-7, is EPEVTQTPSHQVTQMGQEVILRCVPISNHLYFYWYRQILGQKVEFLVSFYNNEISEKSEIFDDQFSVERPDGSNFTLKIRSTKLEDSAMYFCASSDPSYEQYFGPGTRLTVT.

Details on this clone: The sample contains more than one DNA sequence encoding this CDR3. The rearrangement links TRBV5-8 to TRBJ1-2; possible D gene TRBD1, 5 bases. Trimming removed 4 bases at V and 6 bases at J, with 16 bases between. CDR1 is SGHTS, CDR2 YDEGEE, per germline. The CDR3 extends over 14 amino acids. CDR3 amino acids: CASSLGQGKNGYTF. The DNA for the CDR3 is TGTGCCAGCAGCCTGGGTCAGGGAAAGAATGGCTACACCTTC.

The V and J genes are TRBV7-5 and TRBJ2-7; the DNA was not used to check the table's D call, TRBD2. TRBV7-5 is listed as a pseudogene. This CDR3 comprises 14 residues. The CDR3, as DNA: TGTGCCAGAAGCTTCGGACGGGACTCCTACGAGCAGTACTTC. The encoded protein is CARSFGRDSYEQYF.

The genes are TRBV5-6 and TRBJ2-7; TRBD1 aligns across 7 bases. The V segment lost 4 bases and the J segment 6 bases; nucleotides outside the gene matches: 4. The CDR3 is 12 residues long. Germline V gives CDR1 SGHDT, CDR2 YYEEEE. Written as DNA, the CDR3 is TGTGCCAGCAGCCTACAGGGGTTCGAGCAGTACTTC. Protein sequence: CASSLQGFEQYF.

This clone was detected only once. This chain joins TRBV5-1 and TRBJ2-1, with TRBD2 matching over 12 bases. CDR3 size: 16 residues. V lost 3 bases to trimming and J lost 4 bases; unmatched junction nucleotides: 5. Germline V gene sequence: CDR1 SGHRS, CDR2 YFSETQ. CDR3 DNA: TGCGCCAGCAGCTCTAGCGGGGGGGGGCCTTACAATGAGCAGTTCTTC. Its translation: CASSSSGGGPYNEQFF.

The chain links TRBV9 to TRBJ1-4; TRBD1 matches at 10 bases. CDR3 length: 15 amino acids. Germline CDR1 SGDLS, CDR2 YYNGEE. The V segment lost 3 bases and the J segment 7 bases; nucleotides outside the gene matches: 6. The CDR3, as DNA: TGTGCCAGCAGCGGAAGGACAGGGGGAGGTGAAAAACTGTTTTTT. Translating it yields CASSGRTGGGEKLFF.

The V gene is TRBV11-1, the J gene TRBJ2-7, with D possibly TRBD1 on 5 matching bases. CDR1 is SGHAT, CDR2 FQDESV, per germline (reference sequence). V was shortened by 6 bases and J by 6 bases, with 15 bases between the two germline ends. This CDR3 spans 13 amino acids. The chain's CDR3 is CASSFKQGSEQYF. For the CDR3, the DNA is TGTGCCAGCAGTTTTAAGCAGGGCTCCGAGCAGTACTTC.

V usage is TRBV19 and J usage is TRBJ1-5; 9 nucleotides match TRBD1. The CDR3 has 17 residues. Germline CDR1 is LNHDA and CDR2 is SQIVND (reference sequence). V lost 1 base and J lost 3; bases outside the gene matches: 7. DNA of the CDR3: TGTGCCAGTAGTATAGGTTCGGGACAGGGCATCAATCAGCCCCAGCATTTT. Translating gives CASSIGSGQGINQPQHF.

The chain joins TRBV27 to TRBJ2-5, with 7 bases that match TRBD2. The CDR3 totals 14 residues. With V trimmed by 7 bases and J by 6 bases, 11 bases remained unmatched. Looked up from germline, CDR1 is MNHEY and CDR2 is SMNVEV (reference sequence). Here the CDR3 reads CASTPGEGAKTQYF. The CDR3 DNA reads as TGTGCCAGCACCCCCGGGGAGGGCGCGAAGACCCAGTACTTC.

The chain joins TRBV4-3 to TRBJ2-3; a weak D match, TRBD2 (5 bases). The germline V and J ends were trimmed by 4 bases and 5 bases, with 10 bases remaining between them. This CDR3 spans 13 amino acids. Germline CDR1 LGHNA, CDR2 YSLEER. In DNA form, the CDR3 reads TGCGCCAGCAGCCTCGGGGTGGAAGATACGCAGTATTTT. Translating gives CASSLGVEDTQYF.

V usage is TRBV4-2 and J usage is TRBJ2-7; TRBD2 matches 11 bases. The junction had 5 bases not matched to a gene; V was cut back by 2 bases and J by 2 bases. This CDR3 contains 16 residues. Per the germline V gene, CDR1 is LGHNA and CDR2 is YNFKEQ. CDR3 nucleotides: TGTGCCAGCAGCCAACCCCTAGCGGGGGGCACCTACGAGCAGTACTTC. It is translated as CASSQPLAGGTYEQYF.

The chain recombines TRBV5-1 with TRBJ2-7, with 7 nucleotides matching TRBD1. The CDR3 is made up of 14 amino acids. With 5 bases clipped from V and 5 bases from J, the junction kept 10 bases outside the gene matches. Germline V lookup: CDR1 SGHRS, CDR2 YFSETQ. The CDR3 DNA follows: TGCGCCAGCAGACGAACAGGGGCCGCCCACGAGCAGTACTTC. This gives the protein CASRRTGAAHEQYF.

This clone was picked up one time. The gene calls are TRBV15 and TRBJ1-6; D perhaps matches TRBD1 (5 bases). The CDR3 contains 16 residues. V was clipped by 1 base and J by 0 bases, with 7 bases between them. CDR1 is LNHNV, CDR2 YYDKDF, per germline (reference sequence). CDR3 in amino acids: CATSRGGGSYNSPLHF. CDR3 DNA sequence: TGTGCCACCAGCAGAGGGGGGGGCTCCTATAATTCACCCCTCCACTTT.

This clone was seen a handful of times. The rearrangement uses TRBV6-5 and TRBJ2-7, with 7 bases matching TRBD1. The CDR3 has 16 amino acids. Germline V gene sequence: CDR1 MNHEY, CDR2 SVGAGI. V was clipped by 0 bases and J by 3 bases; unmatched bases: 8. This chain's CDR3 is CASSYSRSTGFYEQYF. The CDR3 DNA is TGTGCCAGCAGTTACTCCCGTTCGACAGGGTTCTACGAGCAGTACTTC.

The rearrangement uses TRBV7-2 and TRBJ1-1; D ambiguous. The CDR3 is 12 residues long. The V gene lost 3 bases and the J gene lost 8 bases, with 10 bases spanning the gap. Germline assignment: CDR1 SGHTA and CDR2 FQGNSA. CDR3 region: CASSFLIGEAFF. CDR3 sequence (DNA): TGTGCCAGCAGCTTTTTGATTGGCGAAGCTTTCTTT.

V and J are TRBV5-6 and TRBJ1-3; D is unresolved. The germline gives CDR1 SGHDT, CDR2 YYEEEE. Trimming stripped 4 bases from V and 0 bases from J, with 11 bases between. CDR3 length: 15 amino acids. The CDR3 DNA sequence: TGTGCCAGCAGCGTTACAGTGAGCTCTGGAAACACCATATATTTT. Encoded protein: CASSVTVSSGNTIYF.

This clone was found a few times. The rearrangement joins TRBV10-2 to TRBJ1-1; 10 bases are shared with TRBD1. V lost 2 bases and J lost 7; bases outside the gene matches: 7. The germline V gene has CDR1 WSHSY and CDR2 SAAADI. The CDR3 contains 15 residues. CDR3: CASSEPRGQGLEAFF. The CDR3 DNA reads TGCGCCAGCAGTGAGCCTAGGGGACAGGGGCTTGAAGCTTTCTTT.

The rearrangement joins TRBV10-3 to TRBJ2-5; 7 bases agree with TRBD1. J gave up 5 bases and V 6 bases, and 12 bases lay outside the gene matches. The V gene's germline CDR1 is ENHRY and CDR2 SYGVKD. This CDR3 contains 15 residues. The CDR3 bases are TGTGCCATCAGCCAGGAACAGGGGAACAGGGAGACCCAGTACTTC. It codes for CAISQEQGNRETQYF.

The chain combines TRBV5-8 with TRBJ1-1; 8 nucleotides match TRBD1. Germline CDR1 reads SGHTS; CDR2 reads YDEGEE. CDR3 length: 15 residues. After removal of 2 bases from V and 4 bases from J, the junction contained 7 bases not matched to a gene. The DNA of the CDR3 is TGTGCCAGCAGCTTTTCTACAGGGGGTGTCACTGAAGCTTTCTTT. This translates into CASSFSTGGVTEAFF.